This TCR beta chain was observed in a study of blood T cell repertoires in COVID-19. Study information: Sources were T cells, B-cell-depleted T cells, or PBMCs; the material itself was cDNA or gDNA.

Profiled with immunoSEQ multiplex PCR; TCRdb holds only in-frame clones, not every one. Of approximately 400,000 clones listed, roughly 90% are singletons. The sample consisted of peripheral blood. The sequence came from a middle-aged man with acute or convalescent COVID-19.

This CDR3 reads CATSTDNSGANVLTF. DNA of the CDR3: TGTGCCACCAGCACGGACAACTCTGGGGCCAACGTCCTGACTTTC. This chain uses TRBV15 with TRBJ2-6; possible D gene TRBD1, 5 bases. The CDR3 length is 15 residues. Trimming pared 4 bases from V and 0 bases from J, leaving 7 bases between. Germline CDR1 and CDR2: LNHNV and YYDKDF (reference sequence). The full variable domain, with the rest looked up from reference TRBV15 and TRBJ2-6, is DAMVIQNPRYQVTQFGKPVTLSCSQTLNHNVMYWYQQKSSQAPKLLFHYYDKDFNNEADTPDNFQSRRPNTSFCFLDIRSPGLGDTAMYLCATSTDNSGANVLTFGAGSRLTVL.